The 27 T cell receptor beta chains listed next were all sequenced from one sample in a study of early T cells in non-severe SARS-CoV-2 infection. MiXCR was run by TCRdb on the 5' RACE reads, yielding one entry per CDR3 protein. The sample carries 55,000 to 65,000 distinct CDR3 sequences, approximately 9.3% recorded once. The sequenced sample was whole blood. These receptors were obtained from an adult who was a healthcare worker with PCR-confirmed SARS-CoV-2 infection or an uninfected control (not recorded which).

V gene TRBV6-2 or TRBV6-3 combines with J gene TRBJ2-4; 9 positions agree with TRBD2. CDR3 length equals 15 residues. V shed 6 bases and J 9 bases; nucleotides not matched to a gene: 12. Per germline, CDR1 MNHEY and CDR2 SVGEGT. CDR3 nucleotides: TGTGCCAGCAGCCAGACTAGCGGTTGGGAAATCATTCAGTACTTC. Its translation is CASSQTSGWEIIQYF.

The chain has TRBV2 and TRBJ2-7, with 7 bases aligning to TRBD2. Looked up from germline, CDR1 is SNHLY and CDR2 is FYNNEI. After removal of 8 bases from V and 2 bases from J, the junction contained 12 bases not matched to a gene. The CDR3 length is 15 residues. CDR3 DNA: TGTGCCAGCCGTCGGGGAGGGACTCTACCCTACGAGCAGTACTTC. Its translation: CASRRGGTLPYEQYF.

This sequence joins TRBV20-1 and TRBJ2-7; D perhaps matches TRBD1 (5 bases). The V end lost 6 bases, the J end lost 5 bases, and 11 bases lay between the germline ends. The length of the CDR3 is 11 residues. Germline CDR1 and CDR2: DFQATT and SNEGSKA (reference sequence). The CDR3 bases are TGCAGTGCGAAGGGGTTTCACGAGCAGTACTTC. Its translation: CSAKGFHEQYF.

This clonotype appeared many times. The CDR3 sequence is CASTLEGRSNYGYTF. The DNA for the CDR3 is TGTGCCAGCACCTTGGAGGGACGGAGTAACTATGGCTACACCTTC. The rearrangement links TRBV6-6 to TRBJ1-2; perhaps TRBD1 as D (5 bases). Trimming pared 7 bases from V and 1 base from J, leaving 16 bases between. This CDR3 region has 15 residues. CDR1 MNHNY and CDR2 SVGAGI come from the germline V gene (reference sequence).

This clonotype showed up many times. The CDR3 DNA is TGTGCCAGCTCACCACCGGGGGGAGAGACCCAGTACTTC. It specifies CASSPPGGETQYF. V is TRBV18 and J is TRBJ2-5; D may be TRBD2 (6 bases). The CDR3 sequence is 13 residues long. Germline CDR1 and CDR2: KGHSH and LQKENI. V lost 0 bases and J lost 4, with 6 bases in between. Looking up the rest from reference TRBV18 and TRBJ2-5 gives the full variable domain: NAGVMQNPRHLVRRRGQEARLRCSPMKGHSHVYWYRQLPEEGLKFMVYLQKENIIDESGMPKERFSAEFPKEGPSILRIQQVVRGDSAAYFCASSPPGGETQYFGPGTRLLVL.

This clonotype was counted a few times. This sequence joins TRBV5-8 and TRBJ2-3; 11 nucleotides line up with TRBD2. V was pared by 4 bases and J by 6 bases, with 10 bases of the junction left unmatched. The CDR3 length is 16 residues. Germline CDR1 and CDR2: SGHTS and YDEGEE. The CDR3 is CASSTPLAGVADTQYF. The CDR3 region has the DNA TGTGCCAGCAGCACCCCACTAGCGGGAGTCGCCGATACGCAGTATTTT.

The CDR3 spells CASSSPSMNTEAFF. In nucleotides, the CDR3 is TGTGCCAGCAGTTCCCCATCAATGAACACTGAAGCTTTCTTT. J is TRBJ1-1 and V is TRBV27; D gene uncertain. V lost 4 bases and J 0 bases, leaving 9 bases between the germline ends. Germline V gene lookup returns CDR1 MNHEY and CDR2 SMNVEV (reference sequence). CDR3 length: 14 residues.

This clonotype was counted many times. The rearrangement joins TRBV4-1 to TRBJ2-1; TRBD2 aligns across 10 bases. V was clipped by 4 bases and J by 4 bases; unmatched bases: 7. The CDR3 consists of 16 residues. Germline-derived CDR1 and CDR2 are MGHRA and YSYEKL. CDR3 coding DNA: TGCGCCAGCAGCCCCACTAGCGGGACTATATACAATGAGCAGTTCTTC. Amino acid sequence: CASSPTSGTIYNEQFF.

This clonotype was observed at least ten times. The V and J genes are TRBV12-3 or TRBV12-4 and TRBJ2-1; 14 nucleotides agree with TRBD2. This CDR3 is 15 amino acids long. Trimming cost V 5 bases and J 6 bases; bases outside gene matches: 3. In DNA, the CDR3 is TGTGCCAGCAGTCCCGGGACTAGCGGGAGCAATGAGCAGTTCTTC. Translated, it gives CASSPGTSGSNEQFF.

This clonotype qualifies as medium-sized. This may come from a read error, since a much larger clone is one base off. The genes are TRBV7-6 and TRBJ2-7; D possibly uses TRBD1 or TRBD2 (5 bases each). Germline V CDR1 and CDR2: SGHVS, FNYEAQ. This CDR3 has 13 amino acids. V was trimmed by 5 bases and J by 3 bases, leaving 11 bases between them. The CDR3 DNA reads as TGTGCCAGCAGCCCGGGACCGAACTACGAGCAGTACTTC. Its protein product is CASSPGPNYEQYF.

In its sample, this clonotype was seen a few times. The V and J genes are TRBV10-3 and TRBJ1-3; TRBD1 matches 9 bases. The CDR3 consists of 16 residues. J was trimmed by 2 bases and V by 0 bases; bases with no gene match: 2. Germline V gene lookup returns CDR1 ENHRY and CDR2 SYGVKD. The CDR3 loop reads CAISESDRGTGNTIYF. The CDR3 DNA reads TGTGCCATCAGTGAGTCGGACAGGGGCACTGGAAACACCATATATTTT.

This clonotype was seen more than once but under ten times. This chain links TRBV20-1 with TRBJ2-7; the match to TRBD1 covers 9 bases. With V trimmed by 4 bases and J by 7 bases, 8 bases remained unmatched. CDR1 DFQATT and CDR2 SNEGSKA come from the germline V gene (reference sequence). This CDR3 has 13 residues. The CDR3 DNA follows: TGCAGTGCTAAACCGGACAGGGGTGATGAGCAGTACTTC. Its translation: CSAKPDRGDEQYF.

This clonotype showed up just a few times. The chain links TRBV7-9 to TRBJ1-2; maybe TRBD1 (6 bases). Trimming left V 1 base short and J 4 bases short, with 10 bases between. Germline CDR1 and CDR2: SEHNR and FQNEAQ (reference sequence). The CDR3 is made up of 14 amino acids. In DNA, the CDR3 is TGTGCCAGCAGCTTAGTTGAGGGGGGCTATGGCTACACCTTC. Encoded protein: CASSLVEGGYGYTF.

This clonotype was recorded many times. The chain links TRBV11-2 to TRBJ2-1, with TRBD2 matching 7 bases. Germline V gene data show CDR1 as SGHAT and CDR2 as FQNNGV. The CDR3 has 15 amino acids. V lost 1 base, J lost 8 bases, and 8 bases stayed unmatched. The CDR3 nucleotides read TGTGCCAGCAGCTTAGGGAGTTCTAGCGGCGATGAGCAGTTCTTC. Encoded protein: CASSLGSSSGDEQFF.

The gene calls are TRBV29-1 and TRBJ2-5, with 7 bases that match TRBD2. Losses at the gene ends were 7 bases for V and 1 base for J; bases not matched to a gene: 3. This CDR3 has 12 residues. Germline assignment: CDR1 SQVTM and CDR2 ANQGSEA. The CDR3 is CSGREGQETQYF. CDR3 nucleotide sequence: TGCAGCGGCAGGGAGGGCCAAGAGACCCAGTACTTC.

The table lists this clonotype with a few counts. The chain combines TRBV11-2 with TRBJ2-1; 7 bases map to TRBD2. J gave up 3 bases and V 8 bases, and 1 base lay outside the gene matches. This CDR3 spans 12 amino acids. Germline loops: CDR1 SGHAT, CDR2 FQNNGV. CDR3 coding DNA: TGTGCCAGCGCTAGCGGCTACAATGAGCAGTTCTTC. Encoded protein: CASASGYNEQFF.

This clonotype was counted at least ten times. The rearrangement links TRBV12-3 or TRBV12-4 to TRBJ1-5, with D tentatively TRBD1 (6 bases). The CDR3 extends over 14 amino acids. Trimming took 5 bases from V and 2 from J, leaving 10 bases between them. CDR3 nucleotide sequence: TGTGCCAGCAGTACTACAGGGCGCAATCAGCCCCAGCATTTT. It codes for CASSTTGRNQPQHF.

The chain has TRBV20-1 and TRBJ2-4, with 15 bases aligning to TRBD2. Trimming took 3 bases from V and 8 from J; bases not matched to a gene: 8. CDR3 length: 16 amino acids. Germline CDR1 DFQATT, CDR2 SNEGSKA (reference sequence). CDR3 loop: CSASGLAGGRGDIQYF. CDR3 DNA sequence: TGCAGTGCTAGTGGACTAGCGGGAGGGCGAGGAGACATTCAGTACTTC.

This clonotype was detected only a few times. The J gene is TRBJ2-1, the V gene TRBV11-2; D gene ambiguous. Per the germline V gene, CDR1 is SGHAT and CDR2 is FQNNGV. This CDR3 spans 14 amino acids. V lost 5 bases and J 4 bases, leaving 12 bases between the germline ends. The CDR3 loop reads CASSPLESYNEQFF. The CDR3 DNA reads TGTGCCAGCAGCCCACTCGAATCATACAATGAGCAGTTCTTC.

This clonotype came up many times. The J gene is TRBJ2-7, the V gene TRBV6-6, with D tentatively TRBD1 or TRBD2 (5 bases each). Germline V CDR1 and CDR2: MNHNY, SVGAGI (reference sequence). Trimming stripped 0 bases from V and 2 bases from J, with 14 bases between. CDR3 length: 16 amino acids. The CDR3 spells CASSYSAGTGPYEQYF. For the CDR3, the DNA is TGTGCCAGCAGTTACTCAGCCGGGACCGGCCCCTACGAGCAGTACTTC.

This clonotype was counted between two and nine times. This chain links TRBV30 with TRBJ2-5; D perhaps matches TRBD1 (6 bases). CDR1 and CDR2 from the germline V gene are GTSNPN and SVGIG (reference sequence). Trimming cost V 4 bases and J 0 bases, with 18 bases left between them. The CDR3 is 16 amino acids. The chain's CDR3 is CAWTITGWGYQETQYF. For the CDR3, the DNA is TGTGCCTGGACTATCACAGGGTGGGGTTACCAAGAGACCCAGTACTTC.

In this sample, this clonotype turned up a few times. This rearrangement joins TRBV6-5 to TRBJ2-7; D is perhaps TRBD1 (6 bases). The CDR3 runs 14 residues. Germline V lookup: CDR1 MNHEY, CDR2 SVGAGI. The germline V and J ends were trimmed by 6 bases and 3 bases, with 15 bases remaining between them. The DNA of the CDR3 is TGTGCCAGCAGAAGGGGGACGGCCAGCTACGAGCAGTACTTC. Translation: CASRRGTASYEQYF.

This CDR3 is CSFWTGGDEQYF. In DNA, the CDR3 is TGCAGCTTTTGGACAGGGGGCGACGAGCAGTACTTC. This chain connects TRBV29-1 to TRBJ2-7; 11 bases are a match to TRBD1. Germline V gene sequence: CDR1 SQVTM, CDR2 ANQGSEA. This CDR3 is 12 amino acids long. Trimming at V came to 8 bases and at J to 5 bases, leaving 5 bases not matched to a gene.

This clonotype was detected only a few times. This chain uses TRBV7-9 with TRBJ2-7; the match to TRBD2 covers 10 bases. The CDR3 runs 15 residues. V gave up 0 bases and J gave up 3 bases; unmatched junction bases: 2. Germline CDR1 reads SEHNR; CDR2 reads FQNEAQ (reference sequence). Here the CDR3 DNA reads TGTGCCAGCAGCTTAGCCACTAGCGGGAACTACGAGCAGTACTTC. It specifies CASSLATSGNYEQYF.

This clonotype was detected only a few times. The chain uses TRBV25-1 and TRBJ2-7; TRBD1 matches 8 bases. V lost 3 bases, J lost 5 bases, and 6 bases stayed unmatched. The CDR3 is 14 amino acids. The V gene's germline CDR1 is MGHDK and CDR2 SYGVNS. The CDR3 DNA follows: TGTGCCAGCAGTGATCCGACAGGGGTCGACGAGCAGTACTTC. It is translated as CASSDPTGVDEQYF.

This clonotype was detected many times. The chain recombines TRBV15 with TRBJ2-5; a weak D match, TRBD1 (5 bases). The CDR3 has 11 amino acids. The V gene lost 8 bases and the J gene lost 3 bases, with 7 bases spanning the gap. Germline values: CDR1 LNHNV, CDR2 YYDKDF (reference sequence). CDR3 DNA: TGTGCCACCGTCAGGGAAGAGACCCAGTACTTC. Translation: CATVREETQYF.

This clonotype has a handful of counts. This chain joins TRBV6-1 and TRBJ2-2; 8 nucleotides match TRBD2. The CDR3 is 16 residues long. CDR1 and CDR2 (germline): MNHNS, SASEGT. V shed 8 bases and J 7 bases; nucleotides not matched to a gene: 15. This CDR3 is CASLTLGRAQVGELFF. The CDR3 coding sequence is TGTGCCAGCCTAACCCTCGGGAGGGCCCAGGTCGGGGAGCTGTTTTTT.